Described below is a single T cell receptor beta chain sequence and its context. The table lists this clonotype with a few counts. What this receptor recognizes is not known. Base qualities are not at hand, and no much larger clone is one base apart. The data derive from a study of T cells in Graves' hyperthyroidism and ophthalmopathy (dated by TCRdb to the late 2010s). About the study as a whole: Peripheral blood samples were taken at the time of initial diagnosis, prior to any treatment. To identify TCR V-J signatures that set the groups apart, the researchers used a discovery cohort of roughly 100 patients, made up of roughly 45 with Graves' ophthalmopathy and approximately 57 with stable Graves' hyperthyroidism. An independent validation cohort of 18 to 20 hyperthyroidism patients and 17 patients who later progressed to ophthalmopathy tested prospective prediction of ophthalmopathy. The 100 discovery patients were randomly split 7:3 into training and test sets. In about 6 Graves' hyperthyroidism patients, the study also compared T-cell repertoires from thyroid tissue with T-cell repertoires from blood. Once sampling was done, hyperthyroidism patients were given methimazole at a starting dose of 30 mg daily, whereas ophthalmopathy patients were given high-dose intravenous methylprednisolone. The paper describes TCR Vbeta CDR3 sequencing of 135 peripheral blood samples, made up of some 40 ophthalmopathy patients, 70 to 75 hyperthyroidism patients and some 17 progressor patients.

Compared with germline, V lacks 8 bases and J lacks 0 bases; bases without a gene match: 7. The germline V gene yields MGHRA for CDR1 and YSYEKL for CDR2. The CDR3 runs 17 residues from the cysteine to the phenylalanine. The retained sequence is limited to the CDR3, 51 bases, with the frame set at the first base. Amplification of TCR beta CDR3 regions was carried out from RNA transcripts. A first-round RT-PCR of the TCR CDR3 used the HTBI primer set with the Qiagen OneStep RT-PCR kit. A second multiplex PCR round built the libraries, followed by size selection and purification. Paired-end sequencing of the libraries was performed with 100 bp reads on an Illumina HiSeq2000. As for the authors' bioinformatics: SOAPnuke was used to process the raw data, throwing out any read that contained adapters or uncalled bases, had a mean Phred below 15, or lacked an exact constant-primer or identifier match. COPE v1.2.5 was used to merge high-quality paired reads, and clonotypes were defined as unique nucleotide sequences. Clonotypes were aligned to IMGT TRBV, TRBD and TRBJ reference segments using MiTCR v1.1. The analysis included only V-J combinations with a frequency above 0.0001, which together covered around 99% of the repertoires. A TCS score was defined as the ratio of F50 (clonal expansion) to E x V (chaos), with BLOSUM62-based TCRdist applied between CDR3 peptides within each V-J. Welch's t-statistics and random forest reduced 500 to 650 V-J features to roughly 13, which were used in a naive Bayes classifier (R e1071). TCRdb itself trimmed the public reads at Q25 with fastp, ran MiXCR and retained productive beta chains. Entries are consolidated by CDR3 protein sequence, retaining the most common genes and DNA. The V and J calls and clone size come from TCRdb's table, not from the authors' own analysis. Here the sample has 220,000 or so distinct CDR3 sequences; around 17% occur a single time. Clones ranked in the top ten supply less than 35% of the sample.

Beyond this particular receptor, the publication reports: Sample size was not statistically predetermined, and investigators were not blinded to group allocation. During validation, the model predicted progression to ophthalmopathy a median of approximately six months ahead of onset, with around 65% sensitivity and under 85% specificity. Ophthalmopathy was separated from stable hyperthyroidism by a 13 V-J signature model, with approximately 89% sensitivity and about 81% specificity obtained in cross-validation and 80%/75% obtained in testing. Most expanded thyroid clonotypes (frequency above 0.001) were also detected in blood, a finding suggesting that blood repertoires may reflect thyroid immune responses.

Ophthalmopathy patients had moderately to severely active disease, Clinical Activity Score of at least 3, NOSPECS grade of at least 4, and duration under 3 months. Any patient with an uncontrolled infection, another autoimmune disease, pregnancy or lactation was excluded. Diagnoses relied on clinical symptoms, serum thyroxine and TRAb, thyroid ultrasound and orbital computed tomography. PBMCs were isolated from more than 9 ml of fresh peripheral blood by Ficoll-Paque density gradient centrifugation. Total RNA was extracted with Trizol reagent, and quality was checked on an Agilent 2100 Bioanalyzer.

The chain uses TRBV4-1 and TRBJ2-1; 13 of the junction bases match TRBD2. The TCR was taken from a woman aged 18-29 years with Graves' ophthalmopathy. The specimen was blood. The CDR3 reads CASGKLAGGLSYNEQFF. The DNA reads TGCGCCAGCGGAAAACTAGCGGGGGGGCTCTCCTACAATGAGCAGTTCTTC.